The 2 T cell receptor beta chains given below trace back to one sample, sequenced in a study of shared clonotypes between healthy human individuals. Measured with immunoSEQ multiplex PCR; TCRdb has only the in-frame clones, and not every one. The table records about 680,000 clones, 55% to 85% of them present only once. The source material was memory CD4+ T cells sorted from blood. Subset denoted: CD45RA-negative fraction. Receptors originate from a woman in her 30s in good health.

This chain joins TRBV29-1 and TRBJ2-7; 13 nucleotides align to TRBD2. CDR1 is SQVTM, CDR2 ANQGSEA, per germline. Losses at the gene ends were 6 bases for V and 4 bases for J; bases not matched to a gene: 12. The CDR3 totals 16 residues. Written as DNA, the CDR3 is TGCAGCGTGGGAAAGGAACTAGCGGGAGGGCCGTACGAGCAGTACTTC. It codes for CSVGKELAGGPYEQYF.

This chain uses TRBV5-5 with TRBJ2-5; D possibly corresponds to TRBD2 (6 bases). The CDR3 extends over 15 amino acids. V lost 4 bases to trimming and J lost 0 bases, with 13 bases between them. The V gene's germline CDR1 is SGHKS and CDR2 YYEKEE (reference sequence). The CDR3 region has the DNA TGTGCCAGCAGCCCAGGGTGGGGGGACCAAGAGACCCAGTACTTC. Translated: CASSPGWGDQETQYF.